What follows are 12 T cell receptor beta chains derived from one specimen sequenced in a study of T cell responses to AZD1222 COVID-19 vaccine. Sequenced by immunoSEQ multiplex PCR; TCRdb stores in-frame clones only, minus some. The repertoire holds 150,000 to 200,000 clones, with 80% to 95% as singletons. Sequences were derived from peripheral blood, sampled 28 days after the second AZD1222 dose. The receptors were gathered from an adult who received the AZD1222 COVID-19 vaccine.

The chain combines TRBV30 with TRBJ1-4; 10 bases are a match to TRBD1. With 2 bases clipped from V and 10 bases from J, the junction kept 7 bases outside the gene matches. CDR3 length: 14 amino acids. CDR1 and CDR2 from the germline V gene are GTSNPN and SVGIG (reference sequence). The CDR3 DNA reads TGTGCCTGGAGTTCCGGGACAGGGGCGGTAAAACTGTTTTTT. Its protein product is CAWSSGTGAVKLFF.

This clone occurred once. The chain joins TRBV7-3 to TRBJ1-2; TRBD1 agrees at 8 bases. Per the germline V gene, CDR1 is SGHTA and CDR2 is FQGTGA. V lost 4 bases, J lost 8 bases, and 9 bases stayed unmatched. The CDR3 spans 14 residues. The CDR3 DNA reads as TGTGCCAGCAGCTCAGGACAGGGATCAGAGGGCTACACCTTC. Translating gives CASSSGQGSEGYTF.

This rearrangement joins TRBV4-1 to TRBJ1-3, with D unclear. V was trimmed by 0 bases and J by 0 bases, leaving 15 bases between them. The CDR3 totals 18 residues. The germline CDR1 and CDR2 sequences are MGHRA and YSYEKL. CDR3 sequence: CASSQETPAGSSGNTIYF. Here the CDR3 DNA reads TGCGCCAGCAGCCAAGAGACACCGGCCGGTAGCTCTGGAAACACCATATATTTT.

The chain combines TRBV5-4 with TRBJ1-1; D possibly corresponds to TRBD1 (6 bases). CDR3 length: 15 residues. Germline V gene lookup returns CDR1 SGHNT and CDR2 YYREEE (reference sequence). V gave up 3 bases and J gave up 1 base, with 13 bases separating them. The CDR3 here is CASSSPGQGNTEAFF. The CDR3 region has the DNA TGTGCCAGCAGCTCACCGGGACAAGGGAACACTGAAGCTTTCTTT.

The gene calls are TRBV5-5 and TRBJ2-7; D unclear. The germline V and J ends were trimmed by 3 bases and 3 bases, with 10 bases remaining between them. Germline assignment: CDR1 SGHKS and CDR2 YYEKEE (reference sequence). The CDR3 totals 13 residues. The CDR3 bases are TGTGCCAGCAGCTGGGTGGGGTTCTACGAGCAGTACTTC. Amino acid sequence: CASSWVGFYEQYF.

This clone is a singleton in its sample. The chain recombines TRBV3-1 (or the pseudogene TRBV3-2) with TRBJ2-7; TRBD2 aligns across 7 bases. Trimming cost V 6 bases and J 0 bases; bases outside gene matches: 5. CDR1 is LGHDT and CDR2 is YNNKEL in the germline V gene (reference sequence). The CDR3 is 14 residues long. In DNA, the CDR3 is TGTGCCAGCAGGCCCGGGACTAACTCCTACGAGCAGTACTTC. Protein product: CASRPGTNSYEQYF.

The chain is built from TRBV6-5 and TRBJ1-5; TRBD1 is a possible D gene (6 bases). This CDR3 is 15 amino acids long. Looked up from germline, CDR1 is MNHEY and CDR2 is SVGAGI. V lost 5 bases, J lost 0 bases, and 11 bases lay in between. DNA for the CDR3: TGTGCCAGCAGTCCCGGACAGTATAGCAATCAGCCCCAGCATTTT. Protein sequence: CASSPGQYSNQPQHF.

The V and J genes are TRBV7-2 and TRBJ2-7, with a tentative D call TRBD2 (6 bases). Per germline, CDR1 SGHTA and CDR2 FQGNSA. The CDR3 sequence is 17 residues long. The ends were cut back, 4 bases at V and 3 bases at J, with 22 bases in the middle. CDR3 sequence (DNA): TGTGCCAGCAGCTCGCAGAAAGCTAGCGCCGGACACTACGAGCAGTACTTC. Its protein product is CASSSQKASAGHYEQYF.

On this clone itself: Mismatch with germline at one junction end may stem from a read error. The V gene is TRBV7-9, the J gene TRBJ2-7, with D possibly TRBD1 on 7 matching bases. Germline loops: CDR1 SEHNR, CDR2 FQNEAQ (reference sequence). CDR3 size: 15 residues. This chain's CDR3 is CASSTDREVSSEQYF. The CDR3 nucleotides are TGTGCCAGCAGCACCGACAGGGAGGTGTCCTCCGAGCAGTACTTC. The full variable domain, rest sourced from reference TRBV7-9 and TRBJ2-7, is DTGVSQNPRHKITKRGQNVTFRCDPISEHNRLYWYRQTLGQGPEFLTYFQNEAQLEKSRLLSDRFSAERPKGSFSTLEIQRTEQGDSAMYLCASSTDREVSSEQYFGPGTRLTVT.

V is TRBV2 and J is TRBJ2-3; D perhaps matches TRBD1 (5 bases). V dropped 5 bases and J dropped 2 bases, with 11 bases sitting between them. The CDR3 has 14 residues. CDR1 SNHLY and CDR2 FYNNEI come from the germline V gene. CDR3: CASSPRADTDTQYF. The CDR3 DNA reads as TGTGCCAGCAGTCCCAGGGCGGACACAGATACGCAGTATTTT.

This rearrangement joins TRBV2 to TRBJ1-1, with 8 nucleotides matching TRBD1. Trimming cost V 6 bases and J 2 bases; bases outside gene matches: 17. The CDR3 has 18 amino acids. Per germline, CDR1 SNHLY and CDR2 FYNNEI. The CDR3 region is CASSEFKPGGGGNTEAFF. The DNA for the CDR3 is TGTGCCAGCAGCGAATTTAAACCAGGGGGCGGGGGAAACACTGAAGCTTTCTTT.

The gene calls are TRBV7-9 and TRBJ1-1; possible D gene TRBD1, 5 bases. V lost 4 bases, J lost 2 bases, and 14 bases lay in between. The CDR3 contains 15 residues. Germline CDR1 reads SEHNR; CDR2 reads FQNEAQ (reference sequence). The CDR3 loop reads CASSSGSGVNTEAFF. For the CDR3, the DNA is TGTGCCAGCAGCTCAGGGTCGGGGGTAAACACTGAAGCTTTCTTT.